These T cell receptor beta chains were read from a single sample in a study of OX40 agonist ivuxolimab in advanced cancers. Clones were sequenced by immunoSEQ multiplex PCR, and TCRdb holds only the in-frame ones, with some missing. This table holds about 98,000 clones, about 85% found once. This specimen consisted of CD4+ or CD8+ T cells sorted from blood, obtained in a trial of the OX40 agonist ivuxolimab. These receptors were obtained from an adult with an advanced solid tumor such as melanoma, head and neck, liver or kidney cancer. Each CDR3 is given with its conserved first and last residue.

j_gene | v_gene | CDR3aa
TRBJ1-2 | TRBV21-1 | CASLRRDRSYGYTF
TRBJ2-1 | TRBV5-1 | CASSLASYNEQFF
TRBJ2-3 | TRBV10-3 | CAISTGPRSPDTQYF
TRBJ2-6 | TRBV4-2 | CASSQAGGINVLTF
TRBJ1-5 | TRBV11-2 | CASSTGSYSNQPQHF
TRBJ2-2 | TRBV18 | CASSPQGAQGTGELFF
TRBJ2-1 | TRBV5-1 | CASSLVPHNEQFF
TRBJ2-5 | TRBV11-3 | CASSLFPGSQETQYF
TRBJ1-3 | TRBV2 | CASSAGGGQVLSGNTIYF
TRBJ1-5 | TRBV6-5 | CASRSGTGLRPQHF